Each of the 6 T cell receptor beta chains below was sequenced from the same sample in a study of blood T cell repertoires in COVID-19. Assay used: immunoSEQ multiplex PCR; TCRdb lists only in-frame clones, some missing. The repertoire holds some 320,000 clones, about 85% seen once, with approximately 1.9% in the top ten. The specimen was PBMCs or T cells enriched from blood (not recorded which). Receptors were obtained from a woman aged 30 to 39 who had been exposed to COVID-19.

The chain has TRBV6-5 and TRBJ1-6; TRBD1 matches at 7 bases. With 2 bases clipped from V and 7 bases from J, the junction kept 8 bases outside the gene matches. Per germline, CDR1 MNHEY and CDR2 SVGAGI. This CDR3 has 16 amino acids. CDR3 sequence (DNA): TGTGCCAGCAGTTACCCTAGACAGGGTCGGAATTCACCCCTCCACTTT. This sequence encodes CASSYPRQGRNSPLHF.

V usage is TRBV30 and J usage is TRBJ1-6; D unclear. Germline lookup yields CDR1 GTSNPN and CDR2 SVGIG (reference sequence). The V gene lost 2 bases and the J gene lost 5 bases, with 10 bases spanning the gap. The CDR3 sequence is 14 residues long. The CDR3 region is CAWSRRTDNSPLHF. CDR3 in DNA: TGTGCCTGGAGTCGACGGACTGATAATTCACCCCTCCACTTT.

The rearrangement uses TRBV7-3 and TRBJ2-5, with D possibly being TRBD1 (6 bases). CDR3 length: 15 amino acids. The germline V and J ends were trimmed by 5 bases and 6 bases, with 19 bases remaining between them. Germline CDR1 and CDR2: SGHTA and FQGTGA. The DNA for the CDR3 is TGTGCCAGCAGCATCACAGGGACGGACAAGCAGACCCAGTACTTC. Translating it yields CASSITGTDKQTQYF.

CDR3 region: CASTSAYEQYF. CDR3 sequence (DNA): TGTGCCAGCACTAGTGCCTACGAGCAGTACTTC. The gene calls are TRBV7-9 and TRBJ2-7; D remains ambiguous. The CDR3 loop spans 11 amino acids. Trimming stripped 7 bases from V and 2 bases from J, with 6 bases between. Germline lookup yields CDR1 SEHNR and CDR2 FQNEAQ (reference sequence).

Here the CDR3 reads CASSPGTGANQPQHF. For the CDR3, the DNA is TGTGCCAGCAGTCCGGGGACAGGGGCCAATCAGCCCCAGCATTTT. This sequence joins TRBV28 and TRBJ1-5; 10 bases agree with TRBD1. This CDR3 is built from 15 residues. Germline trimming cut 5 bases from V and 3 bases from J; bases unmatched to any gene: 4. Germline V gives CDR1 MDHEN, CDR2 SYDVKM.

The genes are TRBV14 and TRBJ2-7; 9 nucleotides line up with TRBD1. After removal of 4 bases from V and 0 bases from J, the junction contained 7 bases not matched to a gene. The CDR3 has 16 residues. In germline, CDR1 is SGHDN, CDR2 FVKESK. The CDR3 here is CASSRWVGQGSYEQYF. In nucleotides, the CDR3 is TGTGCCAGCAGCCGCTGGGTGGGACAGGGCTCCTACGAGCAGTACTTC.